These T cell receptor beta chains were read from a single sample in a study of blood T cells in healthy people across ages. TCRdb used MiXCR to reprocess the 5' RACE reads, holding one entry per CDR3 protein. This sample has roughly 500,000 distinct CDR3 sequences, with approximately 25% found just once. The source material was blood. These receptors came from a woman between 70 and 85 years old in good health. Both conserved end residues are part of each CDR3. Each record gives: CDR3 length, D gene, clone size, J gene, V gene, CDR3 DNA, CDR3 protein. A D gene is named only where the DNA matches it firmly. Only part of the rows carry a size: once, few, many, or a class if the clone is expanded.

15 | - | - | TRBJ1-1 | TRBV7-2 | TGTGCCAGCAGCTTAGGGGCAGGGATGAACACTGAAGCTTTCTTT | CASSLGAGMNTEAFF
15 | - | few | TRBJ1-1 | TRBV10-2 | TGCGCCAGCAGGAGCTACCGGGACTCCCCCCCTGAAGCTTTCTTT | CASRSYRDSPPEAFF
19 | TRBD2 | - | TRBJ2-1 | TRBV20-1 | TGCAGTGCATTTCCTCCGGGACTAGCCGGCACCCACTCCTACAATGAGCAGTTCTTC | CSAFPPGLAGTHSYNEQFF
14 | - | many | TRBJ2-7 | TRBV7-2 | TGTGCCAGCAGCCCCGCCAAAGCGTCCTACGAGCAGTACTTC | CASSPAKASYEQYF
13 | TRBD1 | few | TRBJ1-2 | TRBV6-2/TRBV6-3 | TGTGCCAGCAGGCCTCCCGGGACAGGGGGCTACACCTTC | CASRPPGTGGYTF
15 | TRBD2 | few | TRBJ2-5 | TRBV20-1 | TGCAGTGCTAGCCGACGGGGGGGCCGGCAAGAGACCCAGTACTTC | CSASRRGGRQETQYF
15 | TRBD1 | - | TRBJ2-3 | TRBV5-1 | TGCGCCAACAGCTTGTGGACAGGGGACACAGATACGCAGTATTTT | CANSLWTGDTDTQYF
13 | - | - | TRBJ2-5 | TRBV29-1 | TGCAGCGTGCCCGACCGGCCCCAAGAGACCCAGTACTTC | CSVPDRPQETQYF
14 | - | few | TRBJ2-5 | TRBV29-1 | TGCAACGTTGAAACAGGGTCGAGTGGTGAGACCCAGTACTTC | CNVETGSSGETQYF
15 | - | - | TRBJ1-5 | TRBV10-3 | TGTGCCATCAGTGCGGGCCAGGTCGGCAATCAGCCCCAGCATTTT | CAISAGQVGNQPQHF
14 | - | - | TRBJ2-3 | TRBV20-1 | TGCAGTGCTAGAGCCAGGACCCTCACAGATACGCAGTATTTT | CSARARTLTDTQYF
12 | TRBD2 | - | TRBJ2-5 | TRBV20-1 | TGCAGTCAAAGCGGGGGAGGAGAGACCCAGTACTTC | CSQSGGGETQYF
17 | - | few | TRBJ1-1 | TRBV30 | TGTGCCTGGAGTGTGGGGAGGGTGTTGGGTCTGAACACTGAAGCTTTCTTT | CAWSVGRVLGLNTEAFF
14 | TRBD2 | - | TRBJ2-1 | TRBV3-1 | TGTGCCAGCAGCCAACCGGGACTAGCGGGGGGCTTGTTCTTC | CASSQPGLAGGLFF
13 | - | - | TRBJ1-1 | TRBV14 | TGTGCCAGCAGCCAGGGTGATCGCACTGAAGCTTTCTTT | CASSQGDRTEAFF
16 | - | few | TRBJ2-6 | TRBV5-6 | TGTGCCAGCAGCTTGCGATCCGGCTCTGGGGCCAACGTCCTGACTTTC | CASSLRSGSGANVLTF
16 | TRBD2 | - | TRBJ2-1 | TRBV7-3 | TGTGCCAGCAGCTTCTTCGCGGGGGGGAATTACAATGAGCAGTTCTTC | CASSFFAGGNYNEQFF
16 | - | few | TRBJ2-2 | TRBV4-3 | TGCGCCAGCAGCCAAGACGCCAGGGTTAACACCGGGGAGCTGTTTTTT | CASSQDARVNTGELFF
16 | TRBD1 | many | TRBJ2-7 | TRBV7-9 | TGTGCCAGCAGCGAGAACTTTTACAGGGGTCGGTACGAGCAGTACTTC | CASSENFYRGRYEQYF
14 | TRBD1 | - | TRBJ1-2 | TRBV20-1 | TGCAGTGCCATCACGACAGGGGGAAACTATGGCTACACCTTC | CSAITTGGNYGYTF
11 | - | - | TRBJ1-1 | TRBV4-3 | TGCGCCAGCAGCCAAGCTAGGGAAGCTTTCTTT | CASSQAREAFF
14 | - | - | TRBJ2-1 | TRBV5-1 | TGCGCCAGCAGATTGAATGCGGGGTCCGATGAGCAGTTCTTC | CASRLNAGSDEQFF
14 | TRBD1 | once | TRBJ1-2 | TRBV2 | TGTGCCAGCAAACTGGGAGGGGGCATTGGCGGCTACACCTTC | CASKLGGGIGGYTF
14 | - | - | TRBJ2-1 | TRBV7-2 | TGTGCCAGCAGCTCCTCGGGACCTCCCCGGGGGCAGTTCTTC | CASSSSGPPRGQFF
16 | - | - | TRBJ2-6 | TRBV5-1 | TGCGCCAGCAGCTTGGAAACAGTTGCTGGGGCCAACGTCCTGACTTTC | CASSLETVAGANVLTF
17 | TRBD1 | - | TRBJ2-7 | TRBV6-2/TRBV6-3 | TGTGCCAGCAGTTACTCGGGATACAGGGGGCGATCCTACGAGCAGTACTTC | CASSYSGYRGRSYEQYF
16 | - | - | TRBJ2-6 | TRBV6-1 | TGTGCCAGCAGCTCCAGGGCCAGCTCTGGGGCCAACGTCCTGACTTTC | CASSSRASSGANVLTF
16 | TRBD2 | - | TRBJ2-3 | TRBV4-2 | TGTGCCAGCAGCCCACTAGCGGGGGGGCCATCAGATACGCAGTATTTT | CASSPLAGGPSDTQYF
12 | - | few | TRBJ1-5 | TRBV29-1 | TGCAGCGTTCGGGACAACTATCAGCCCCAGCATTTT | CSVRDNYQPQHF
14 | - | - | TRBJ2-7 | TRBV20-1 | TGCAGTGCTGGGGCGGGGACCTCCTCCTACGAGCAGTACTTC | CSAGAGTSSYEQYF
12 | TRBD1 | - | TRBJ2-7 | TRBV3-1 | TGTGCCAGCAGCCAATTGGACAGGGGTCCGTACTTC | CASSQLDRGPYF
16 | TRBD1 | - | TRBJ2-2 | TRBV3-1 | TGTGCCAGCAGCCAAGCTAGGACAGGGTACACCGGGGAGCTGTTTTTT | CASSQARTGYTGELFF
14 | - | few | TRBJ2-5 | TRBV7-2 | TGTGCCAGCAGCAGCAGCGTCTTATTATGGACCCAGTACTTC | CASSSSVLLWTQYF
14 | TRBD2 | many | TRBJ2-7 | TRBV15 | TGTGCCACCAGCATCGGAGGCGGGAGCTACGAGCAGTACTTC | CATSIGGGSYEQYF
14 | - | - | TRBJ1-5 | TRBV12-3/TRBV12-4 | TGTGCCAGCAGTCCCGGGGGGGAATATCAGCCCCAGCATTTT | CASSPGGEYQPQHF